What follows are 5 T cell receptor beta chains derived from one specimen sequenced in a study of PD-1 blockade in classical Hodgkin lymphoma. All the patients suffered relapse after autologous stem cell transplantation, and brentuximab vedotin exposure differed. Profiling relied on immunoSEQ multiplex PCR, and the TCRdb table lists in-frame clones only, not all of them. The sample lists 39,000 or so clones, around 83% occurring once. Here the sequenced sample was peripheral blood mononuclear cells (PBMCs), taken before the second cycle of nivolumab. The receptors were sampled from a human donor with classical Hodgkin lymphoma.

The chain has TRBV9 and TRBJ2-1; 10 positions match TRBD2. This CDR3 is 15 amino acids long. With 4 bases clipped from V and 8 bases from J, the junction kept 9 bases outside the gene matches. The germline gives CDR1 SGDLS, CDR2 YYNGEE. Written as DNA, the CDR3 is TGTGCCAGCAGCACTAGCGGGGTGGGGGCCCATGAGCAGTTCTTC. This encodes CASSTSGVGAHEQFF.

V usage is TRBV6-5 and J usage is TRBJ2-1, with 7 bases lining up with TRBD2. Germline loops: CDR1 MNHEY, CDR2 SVGAGI. Trimming cost V 0 bases and J 7 bases; bases outside gene matches: 9. This CDR3 is 16 amino acids long. The DNA of the CDR3 is TGTGCCAGCAGTTACTCGAGCGGGAAATCCTCAAATGAGCAGTTCTTC. Its protein is CASSYSSGKSSNEQFF.

This chain connects TRBV5-1 to TRBJ1-1; TRBD1 might be the D (5 bases). From germline, CDR1 is SGHRS and CDR2 YFSETQ. CDR3 length equals 14 residues. The ends were cut back, 0 bases at V and 2 bases at J, with 8 bases in the middle. DNA of the CDR3: TGCGCCAGCAGCTTGGGGGGACCCAACACTGAAGCTTTCTTT. It codes for CASSLGGPNTEAFF.

The J gene is TRBJ2-7, the V gene TRBV7-2; D possibly corresponds to TRBD2 (6 bases). The CDR3 is 15 residues long. V was shortened by 2 bases and J by 3 bases, with 14 bases between the two germline ends. Germline assignment: CDR1 SGHTA and CDR2 FQGNSA. The CDR3 spells CASSLWGDGFYEQYF. DNA of the CDR3: TGTGCCAGCAGCTTATGGGGGGATGGTTTCTACGAGCAGTACTTC.

V and J are TRBV6-6 and TRBJ2-3; 8 bases line up with TRBD2. The CDR3 has 13 residues. The germline gives CDR1 MNHNY, CDR2 SVGAGI (reference sequence). The ends lost 8 bases at V and 8 bases at J; junction bases unmatched: 9. CDR3 in DNA: TGTGCCAGCGATTACCAGGCGGGGGGTACGCAGTATTTT. This encodes CASDYQAGGTQYF.